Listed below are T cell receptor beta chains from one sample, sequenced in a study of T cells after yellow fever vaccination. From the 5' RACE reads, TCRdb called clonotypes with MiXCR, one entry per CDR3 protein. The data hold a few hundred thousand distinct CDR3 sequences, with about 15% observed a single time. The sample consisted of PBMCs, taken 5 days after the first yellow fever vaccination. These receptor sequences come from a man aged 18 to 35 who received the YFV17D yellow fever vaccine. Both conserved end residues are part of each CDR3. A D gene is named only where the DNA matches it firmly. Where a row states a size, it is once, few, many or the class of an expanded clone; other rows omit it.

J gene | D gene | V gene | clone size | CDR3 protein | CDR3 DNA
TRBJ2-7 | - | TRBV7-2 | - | CASTVRTVSYEQYF | TGTGCCAGCACCGTAAGGACAGTCTCCTACGAGCAGTACTTC
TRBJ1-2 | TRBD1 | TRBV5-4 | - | CASSTRTGDFNGYTF | TGTGCCAGCAGCACCAGGACAGGCGATTTTAATGGCTACACCTTC
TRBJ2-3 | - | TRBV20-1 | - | CSARENPRADTQYF | TGCAGTGCTAGGGAGAACCCCAGGGCAGATACGCAGTATTTT
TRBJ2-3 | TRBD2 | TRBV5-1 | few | CASSLSSGGPDTQYF | TGCGCCAGCAGCTTGTCTAGCGGGGGGCCAGATACGCAGTATTTT
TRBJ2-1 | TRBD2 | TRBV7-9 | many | CASSLWLAGFYNEQFF | TGTGCCAGCAGCTTATGGCTAGCGGGGTTCTACAATGAGCAGTTCTTC
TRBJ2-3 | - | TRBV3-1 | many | CASSHWGSEASTDTQYF | TGTGCCAGCAGCCATTGGGGTAGCGAGGCTAGCACAGATACGCAGTATTTT
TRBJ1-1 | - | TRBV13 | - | CASSFRPMNTEAFF | TGTGCCAGCAGCTTCCGCCCCATGAACACTGAAGCTTTCTTT
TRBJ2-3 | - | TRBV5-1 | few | CASSLVGAASTDTQYF | TGCGCCAGCAGCTTGGTAGGAGCGGCTAGCACAGATACGCAGTATTTT
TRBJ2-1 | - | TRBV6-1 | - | CASGATGVYNEQFF | TGTGCCAGCGGCGCGACAGGTGTATACAATGAGCAGTTCTTC
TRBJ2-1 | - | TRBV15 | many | CATSRDSLGFGTHNEQFF | TGTGCCACCAGCAGAGATTCTTTGGGGTTCGGTACTCACAATGAGCAGTTCTTC
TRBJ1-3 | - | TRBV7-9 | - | CASSLGSAGGGNTIYF | TGTGCCAGCAGCTTAGGGTCCGCCGGGGGTGGAAACACCATATATTTT
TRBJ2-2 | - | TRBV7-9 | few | CASSRDTQGTGELFF | TGTGCCAGCAGTCGGGACACCCAGGGGACCGGGGAGCTGTTTTTT
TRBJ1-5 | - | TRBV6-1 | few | CASSQIPGLGIQPQHF | TGTGCCAGCAGTCAGATCCCGGGTCTTGGGATTCAGCCCCAGCATTTT
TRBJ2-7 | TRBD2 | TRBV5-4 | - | CASSGDPGLASYEQYF | TGTGCCAGCAGCGGCGACCCGGGACTAGCCTCCTACGAGCAGTACTTC
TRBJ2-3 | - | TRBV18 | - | CASSPPMDGTDTQYF | TGTGCCAGCTCACCACCTATGGACGGCACAGATACGCAGTATTTT
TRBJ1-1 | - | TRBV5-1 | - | CASSLEAGVNTEAFF | TGCGCCAGCAGCTTGGAAGCAGGGGTGAACACTGAAGCTTTCTTT
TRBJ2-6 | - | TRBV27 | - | CASRPGSGANVLTF | TGTGCCAGCAGACCAGGGTCTGGGGCCAACGTCCTGACTTTC
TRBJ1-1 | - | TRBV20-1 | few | CSAQAGAWTEAFF | TGCAGTGCTCAAGCGGGGGCTTGGACTGAAGCTTTCTTT
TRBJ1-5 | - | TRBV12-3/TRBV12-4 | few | CASSSPDVAPQHF | TGTGCCAGCAGTTCCCCTGATGTTGCGCCCCAGCATTTT
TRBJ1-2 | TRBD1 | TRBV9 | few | CASSEPRDSPNYGYTF | TGTGCCAGCAGCGAGCCCAGGGACAGCCCTAACTATGGCTACACCTTC
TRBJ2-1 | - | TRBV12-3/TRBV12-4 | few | CASSLHAGDIPLSEQFF | TGTGCCAGCAGTTTACACGCCGGGGACATACCCCTCAGTGAGCAGTTCTTC
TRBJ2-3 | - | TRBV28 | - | CASSPVTPSTDTQYF | TGTGCCAGCAGTCCGGTAACTCCTAGCACAGATACGCAGTATTTT
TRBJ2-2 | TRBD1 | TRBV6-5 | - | CASSYSTGGGGELFF | TGTGCCAGCAGTTACTCGACAGGGGGGGGCGGGGAGCTGTTTTTT
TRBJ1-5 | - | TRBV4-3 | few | CASSQDSGGSNQPQHF | TGCGCCAGCAGCCAAGATTCGGGAGGGAGCAATCAGCCCCAGCATTTT
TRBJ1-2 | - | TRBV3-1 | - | CASSPGRGLDGYTF | TGTGCCAGCAGCCCAGGTCGCGGTTTAGATGGCTACACCTTC
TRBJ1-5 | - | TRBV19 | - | CASVRRGNQPQHF | TGTGCCAGCGTGAGAAGAGGCAATCAGCCCCAGCATTTT
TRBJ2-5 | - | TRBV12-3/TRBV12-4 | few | CASSPQGPQETQYF | TGTGCCAGCAGTCCACAGGGTCCACAAGAGACCCAGTACTTC
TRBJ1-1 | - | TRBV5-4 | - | CASSLGAKGEAFF | TGTGCCAGCAGCTTGGGGGCGAAGGGTGAAGCTTTCTTT
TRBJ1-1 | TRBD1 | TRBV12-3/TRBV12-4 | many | CASSATGTTEAFF | TGTGCCAGCAGTGCGACAGGGACCACTGAAGCTTTCTTT
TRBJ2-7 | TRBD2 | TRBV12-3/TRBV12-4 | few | CASSPGGRSAYEQYF | TGTGCCAGCAGTCCCGGGGGGAGATCGGCCTACGAGCAGTACTTC
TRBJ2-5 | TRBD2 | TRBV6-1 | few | CASSAPGLAGTKLETQYF | TGTGCCAGCAGTGCTCCGGGACTAGCGGGGACTAAGCTAGAGACCCAGTACTTC
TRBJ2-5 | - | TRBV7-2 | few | CASLAAGPGAQYF | TGTGCCAGCCTGGCAGCAGGGCCCGGAGCCCAGTACTTC
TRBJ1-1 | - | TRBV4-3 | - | CASSRGKGGTTEAFF | TGCGCCAGCAGCCGTGGGAAGGGTGGGACCACTGAAGCTTTCTTT
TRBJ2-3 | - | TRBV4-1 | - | CASRQGPGQGGPDTQYF | TGCGCCAGCAGACAAGGCCCAGGTCAGGGAGGTCCAGATACGCAGTATTTT
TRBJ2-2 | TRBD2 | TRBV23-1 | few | CASSQWREENTGELFF | TGCGCCAGCAGTCAATGGCGGGAGGAGAACACCGGGGAGCTGTTTTTT
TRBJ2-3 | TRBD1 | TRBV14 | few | CASSQDPPGGYGDTQYF | TGTGCCAGCAGCCAAGACCCCCCAGGGGGCTATGGAGATACGCAGTATTTT
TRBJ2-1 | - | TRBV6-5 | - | CASTSRGRGSRSYNEQFF | TGTGCCAGCACTTCACGGGGGAGGGGGTCACGCTCCTACAATGAGCAGTTCTTC
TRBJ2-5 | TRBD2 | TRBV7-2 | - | CASSRSEGLAGETQYF | TGTGCCAGCAGCCGAAGTGAGGGACTAGCGGGGGAGACCCAGTACTTC
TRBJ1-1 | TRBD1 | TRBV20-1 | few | CSASQGGNTEAFF | TGCAGTGCTAGCCAGGGGGGGAACACTGAAGCTTTCTTT
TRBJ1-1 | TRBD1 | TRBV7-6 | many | CASSQGQGKNTEAFF | TGTGCCAGCAGCCAGGGACAGGGGAAGAACACTGAAGCTTTCTTT
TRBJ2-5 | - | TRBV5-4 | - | CATGTQGGETQYF | TGTGCCACGGGGACCCAAGGGGGAGAGACCCAGTACTTC
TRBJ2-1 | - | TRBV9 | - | CASSYYQHEQFF | TGTGCCAGCAGCTACTACCAACATGAGCAGTTCTTC
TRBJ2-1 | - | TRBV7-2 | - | CASSLDVGYNEQFF | TGTGCCAGCAGCTTAGATGTCGGGTACAATGAGCAGTTCTTC
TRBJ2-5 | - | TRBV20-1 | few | CSARFDWETQYF | TGCAGTGCTAGGTTCGATTGGGAGACCCAGTACTTC
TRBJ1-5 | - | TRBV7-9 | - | CASSSDSYSNQPQHF | TGTGCCAGCAGCTCCGACAGCTATAGCAATCAGCCCCAGCATTTT
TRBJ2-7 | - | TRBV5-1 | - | CASSLARNHEQYF | TGCGCCAGCAGCTTGGCCAGAAACCACGAGCAGTACTTC
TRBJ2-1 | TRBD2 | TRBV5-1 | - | CASSDGLAGVSFF | TGCGCCAGCAGCGACGGACTAGCGGGGGTCTCGTTCTTC
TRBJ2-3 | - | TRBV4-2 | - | CASSQASQGADTQYF | TGTGCCAGCAGCCAAGCAAGTCAGGGCGCAGATACGCAGTATTTT
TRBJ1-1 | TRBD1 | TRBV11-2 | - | CASSLRPTGGNTEAFF | TGTGCCAGCAGCTTACGCCCGACAGGGGGGAACACTGAAGCTTTCTTT
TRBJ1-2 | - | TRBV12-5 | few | CASGQLSGHGYTF | TGTGCTAGTGGTCAACTTTCGGGCCATGGCTACACCTTC